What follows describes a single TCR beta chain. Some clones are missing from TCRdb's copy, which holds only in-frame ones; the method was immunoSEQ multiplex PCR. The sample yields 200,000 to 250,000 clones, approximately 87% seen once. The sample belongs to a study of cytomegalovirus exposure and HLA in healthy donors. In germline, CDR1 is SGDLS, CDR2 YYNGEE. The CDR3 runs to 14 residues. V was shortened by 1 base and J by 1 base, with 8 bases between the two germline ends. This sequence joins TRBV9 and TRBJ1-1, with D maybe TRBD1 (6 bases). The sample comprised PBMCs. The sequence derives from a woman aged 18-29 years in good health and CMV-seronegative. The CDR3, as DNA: TGTGCCAGCAGCGTACGAGGGGGGAACACTGAAGCTTTCTTT. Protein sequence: CASSVRGGNTEAFF.